This T cell receptor beta chain appears in the sequencing data of a study of patients and donors after allogeneic stem cell transplantation. TCRdb used MiXCR to reprocess the RT-PCR reads, holding one entry per CDR3 protein. Of approximately 90,000 distinct CDR3 sequences in the sample, 5% were seen once. This clonotype was seen at least ten times. Germline CDR1 is LNHNV and CDR2 is YYDKDF (reference sequence). The germline V and J ends were trimmed by 0 bases and 7 bases, with 5 bases remaining between them. The CDR3 spans 12 residues. This chain uses TRBV15 with TRBJ2-3; D ambiguous. The clonotype comes from a human donor who was either an allogeneic HSCT recipient or a stem cell or donor lymphocyte infusion donor (not recorded which). It is not recorded whose cells these are; they may come from a transplant donor. The source material was blood, either unsorted or a sorted T cell fraction (not recorded which). CDR3 nucleotides: TGTGCCACCAGCAGAGATTTAAATACGCAGTATTTT. Translating gives CATSRDLNTQYF.